Listed below are T cell receptor beta chains from one sample, sequenced in a study of cytomegalovirus exposure and HLA in healthy donors. Assay: immunoSEQ multiplex PCR; the TCRdb copy retains only in-frame clones and omits some. The sample has roughly 100,000 clones, less than 80% seen once. Sequences were obtained from PBMCs. The receptors derive from a man in his thirties or forties in good health and CMV-seropositive. The CDR3 runs from the conserved cysteine through the conserved F or W. The order of the fields is J gene, V gene, D gene, clone size, CDR3 protein, CDR3 DNA. A D gene is named only where the DNA matches it firmly. Part of the rows lack a size; the others show once, few, many or a class for expanded clones.

>TRBJ1-1|TRBV5-6|.|.
CASSIQDTEAFF
TGTGCCAGCAGCATACAGGACACTGAAGCTTTCTTT
>TRBJ2-1|TRBV5-1|.|.
CASSPATGGPYNEQFF
TGCGCCAGCAGCCCAGCGACCGGGGGGCCTTACAATGAGCAGTTCTTC
>TRBJ2-3|TRBV5-6|TRBD1|.
CASSPGTGEDTQYF
TGTGCCAGCAGCCCCGGGACAGGGGAAGATACGCAGTATTTT
>TRBJ2-1|TRBV18|TRBD1|.
CASSPGQGVGDEQFF
TGTGCCAGCTCACCGGGACAGGGAGTAGGGGATGAGCAGTTCTTC
>TRBJ1-2|TRBV5-6|.|.
CASSLDRGGSDGYTF
TGTGCCAGCAGCTTGGATCGAGGTGGAAGTGATGGCTACACCTTC
>TRBJ2-2|TRBV2|.|few
CASSEYGELFF
TGTGCCAGCAGTGAGTACGGGGAGCTGTTTTTT
>TRBJ2-7|TRBV27|TRBD1|.
CASSLPSTGRGEQYF
TGTGCCAGCAGTCTTCCCTCGACAGGGAGAGGCGAGCAGTACTTC
>TRBJ2-1|TRBV28|TRBD2|.
CASSSLAGGPREQFF
TGTGCCAGCAGTTCTCTAGCGGGGGGGCCTCGGGAGCAGTTCTTC
>TRBJ2-6|TRBV7-2|.|.
CASSLETAGAFGANVLTF
TGTGCCAGCAGCTTAGAAACGGCAGGGGCCTTTGGGGCCAACGTCCTGACTTTC
>TRBJ2-1|TRBV7-9|.|.
CASSPGLSPDEQFF
TGTGCCAGCAGCCCCGGACTATCCCCCGATGAGCAGTTCTTC
>TRBJ1-5|TRBV7-2|.|few
CASSPPGGNQPQHF
TGTGCCAGCAGCCCCCCCGGGGGCAATCAGCCCCAGCATTTT